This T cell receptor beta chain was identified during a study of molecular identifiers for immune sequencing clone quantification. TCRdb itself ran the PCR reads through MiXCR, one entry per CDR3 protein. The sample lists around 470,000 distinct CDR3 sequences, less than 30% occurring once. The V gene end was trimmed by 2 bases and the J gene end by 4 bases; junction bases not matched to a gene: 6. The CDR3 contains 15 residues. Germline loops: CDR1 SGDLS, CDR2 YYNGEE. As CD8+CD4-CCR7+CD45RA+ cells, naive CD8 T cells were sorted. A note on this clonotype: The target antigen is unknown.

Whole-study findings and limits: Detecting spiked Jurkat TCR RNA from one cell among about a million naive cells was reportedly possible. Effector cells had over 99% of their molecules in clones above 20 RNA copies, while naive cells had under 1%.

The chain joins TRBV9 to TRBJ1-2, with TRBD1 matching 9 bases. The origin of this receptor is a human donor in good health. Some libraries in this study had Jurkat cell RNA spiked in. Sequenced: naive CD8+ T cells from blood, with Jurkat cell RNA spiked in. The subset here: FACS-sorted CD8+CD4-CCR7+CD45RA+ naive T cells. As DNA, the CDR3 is TGTGCCAGCAGCGTCGGACAGGGGCGGAGCTATGGCTACACCTTC. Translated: CASSVGQGRSYGYTF.